The present entry profiles one TCR beta chain with its context. It lacks a known antigen. There are no base qualities to consult, and no much larger clone falls within one base. CD8 naive samples were CD45RO-negative cells positively selected for CCR7, giving a CD45RA+CCR7+ population that excluded TemRA cells. The donors were healthy, HIV-negative adults with no recently reported acute infections or vaccinations. Every donor was a Caucasian adult residing in Nashville, Tennessee, USA. After blood collection by leukapheresis, PBMCs were isolated using Ficoll-Histopaque density gradient centrifugation and then cryopreserved in the vapor phase of liquid nitrogen. Purity and quantity of every magnetically sorted T cell population were checked by analytical flow cytometry. Each sorted fraction had its genomic DNA isolated and then quantified by UV absorbance on a Nanodrop 2000c. Using the deep immunoSEQ assay, multiplex PCR amplified TCR CDR3 regions from genomic DNA. Extracted genomic DNA from each cell subset was spread evenly across all wells of several immunoSEQ 96-well plates, with each plate serving as a replicate. Each replicate PCR for sorted subsets received around 200 ng genomic DNA, equal to some 32,000 T cell genomes. Purified libraries were measured with a Qubit 3.0 fluorometer, size-checked on a Bioanalyzer 2100, and measured again with the KAPA Library Quantification kit. A separate single-read 150-cycle Illumina NextSeq 550 flow cell was used to sequence each immunoSEQ 96-well plate. Concerning the study's data processing: Because the immunoSEQ output held only junctional sequences and lacked quality scores, the filtering could not match the filtering applied to full-length reads. To assign V/J genes and CDR3, sequences were annotated using PyIR, a Python wrapper for IgBLAST v1.9, with IMGT germline references. Reads with weak V/J assignments (E-value above 1e-6), missing CDR3, stop codons, out-of-frame junctions, or ambiguous translated residues were removed. A V3J clonotype was defined by an identical inferred V gene, J gene, and CDR3 amino acid sequence. Percentage overlap between repertoires was calculated by dividing the number of shared unique clonotypes by the size of the smaller repertoire. Repertoire richness was assessed with RTK rarefaction, the Chao1 estimator, and Recon v2.1 estimates of unobserved clonotypes. Generation probabilities were computed with OLGA for all TCRbeta clonotypes obtained by the gDNA method from several donors. In TCRdb, the immuneACCESS table is reduced to in-frame sequences with V and J assigned. These tables do not hold every clone; where another copy was compared, an unresolved V gene accounts for under half, and the others remain unexplained. V and J calls and clone size are given by that table; D and trimming were obtained from the DNA. The sample profile shows 2 million to 2.5 million clones; about 95% of them were found once. In total, the top ten clones hold around 1.1% of the sample.

The sample belongs to a study of shared clonotypes between healthy human individuals (dated by TCRdb to the early 2020s). At the level of the whole study: The cohort included three men and a couple of women between 18 and 49 years of age. The study deeply sequenced blood TCR repertoires of five healthy adults to estimate repertoire size and the extent of clonotype sharing between individuals. For each donor, CD4 naive and CD4 memory were each run on three plates, CD8 naive on two plates, and CD8 memory on one plate. To increase sequencing depth and limit assay-specific biases, TCR repertoire library preparation and sequencing were carried out by different laboratories using diverse techniques. Per donor, leukapheresis produced somewhere between about 0.8 and 9.5 billion PBMCs.

The germline V gene specifies MGHRA as CDR1 and YSYEKL as CDR2. V trim: 7 bases; J trim: 2 bases; unmatched bases: 6. Measured from the cysteine to the phenylalanine, the CDR3 is 16 residues long. The DNA shown is the 48-base CDR3, in frame from base 1. Study-level results and caveats: Rarefaction of sorted-subset datasets indicated incomplete sequencing despite the large sequencing depth. Because the study included only a small number of donors, the genetic and exposure-history diversity represented was limited. Compared with non-shared clonotypes, clonotypes shared by all four sorted-subset donors had higher generation probabilities. Naive subsets generally had larger estimated clonotype richness than memory subsets did. Sharing across a few donors was observed for about 4.8% of naive CD4, around 3.5% of naive CD8, 2.3% of memory CD4, and around 0.4% of memory CD8 clonotypes. Only blood was sampled, and tissue TCR repertoires likely differ from those in blood. Based on pairwise subsampling, the degree of clonotype sharing among donors was expected to be affected by sequencing depth.

The rearrangement joined TRBV4-1 to TRBJ2-1; 12 of the junction bases match TRBD2. This TCR came from a man aged 18-30 years in good health. The specimen sequenced was naive CD8+ T cells sorted from blood. In the paper's terms, the cell subset or site label means: CD45RA+CCR7+. The DNA is TGCGCCAGCACCCTAGCGGGAGGGCCCCCCTACAATGAGCAGTTCTTC. It specifies CASTLAGGPPYNEQFF.